This TCR beta chain emerged from a study of tissue T cells after allogeneic stem cell transplantation. General study results and limits: Blood and spleen captured only part of the tissue TCR repertoire. Motif-based clustering found tissue-specific repertoire signatures shared across patients, though few clones were shared.

The time point is: mouse harvest day 7 after allogeneic transplant. Tail vein injection delivered 10^7 T-cell-depleted bone marrow cells and 10^6 splenic CD5+ T cells. Tissues came from B6→BALB/c major-mismatch GVHD mice at day 7 or 14. Sequencing used immunoSEQ multiplex PCR; TCRdb keeps in-frame clones, though not all of them. The sample includes several thousand clones, approximately 50% of them seen just once. For this clone: Antigen: not known. The genes and germline here are from mouse.

The sequence was collected from a female BALB/c mouse given C57BL/6 T cells with graft-versus-host disease after an allogeneic hematopoietic cell transplant. Sequences were obtained from gut tissue.

CDR3: CASSPDRGQDTQYF. The sequenced part of the CDR3 DNA is TGTGCCAGCTCTCCGGACAGGGGGCAAGACACCCAGTAC. The rearrangement uses TRBV12-1 and TRBJ2-5; 10 bases match TRBD1. Read data end 1 residue before the CDR3 end; the end is taken from the germline J gene. The J segment lost 3 bases and the V segment lost 2 bases, leaving 1 base of the junction unmatched. Germline V CDR1 and CDR2: SGHSN, HYEKVE. The length of the CDR3 is 14 residues.